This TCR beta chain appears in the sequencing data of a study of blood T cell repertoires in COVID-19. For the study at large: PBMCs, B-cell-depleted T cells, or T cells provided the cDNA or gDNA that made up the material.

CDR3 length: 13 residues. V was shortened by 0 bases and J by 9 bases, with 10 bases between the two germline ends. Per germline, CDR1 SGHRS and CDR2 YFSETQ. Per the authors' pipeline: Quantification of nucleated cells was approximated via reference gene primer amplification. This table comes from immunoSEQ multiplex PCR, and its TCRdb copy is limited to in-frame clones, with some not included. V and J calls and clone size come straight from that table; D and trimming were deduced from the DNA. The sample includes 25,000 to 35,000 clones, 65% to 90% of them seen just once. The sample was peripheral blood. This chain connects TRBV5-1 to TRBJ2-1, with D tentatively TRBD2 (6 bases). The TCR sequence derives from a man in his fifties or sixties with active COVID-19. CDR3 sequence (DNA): TGCGCCAGCAGCTTGGAAGCGGAGGGTGAGCAGTTCTTC. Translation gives CASSLEAEGEQFF.